This TCR beta chain was captured in a study of identical twins. CDR3 length equals 18 residues. Trimming removed 8 bases at V and 0 bases at J, with 23 bases between. Germline V gene sequence: CDR1 SNHLY, CDR2 FYNNEI. TCRdb redid the calling of the 5' RACE reads with MiXCR, one entry per CDR3 protein. The data contain some 500,000 distinct CDR3 sequences, 14% of them singletons. The same sample was also used in a study of yellow fever vaccine responses in identical twins.

The chain combines TRBV2 with TRBJ2-4; D may correspond to TRBD1 or TRBD2 (5 bases each). The sequence came from a woman between 18 and 29 years old in good health. Sequencing used CD4+ T cells sorted from blood. CDR3 in amino acids: CASDPEAGGRVAKNIQYF. CDR3 DNA: TGTGCCAGCGACCCCGAGGCAGGAGGCAGGGTAGCCAAAAACATTCAGTACTTC.